The TCR beta chain described here comes from a study of control samples from healthy donors and cancer patients. The CDR3 runs 13 residues. Trimming pared 8 bases from V and 4 bases from J, leaving 14 bases between. Looked up from germline, CDR1 is MNHEY and CDR2 is SMNVEV (reference sequence). Method: immunoSEQ multiplex PCR; TCRdb's copy keeps in-frame clones and lacks some. Seen here are roughly 130,000 clones, nearly 90% observed once, and the top ten hold roughly 3.2%. This clonotype was obtained from a man aged 50-60 years in good health. The chain joins TRBV27 to TRBJ1-1, with D possibly TRBD1 on 5 matching bases. Sample: blood. CDR3 loop: CASHKPGTTEAFF. The CDR3, as DNA: TGTGCCAGCCACAAGCCGGGGACCACTGAAGCTTTCTTT.